This passage covers 19 T cell receptor beta chains from one sample sequenced in a study of post-analysis software for immune sequencing data. Whole-study findings and limits: Included in a set of roughly five TRBV segments more frequent in patients than controls were TRBV5-6, TRBV5-1 and TRBV20-1.

These receptors' antigens are unknown. Incorporated into the TCR beta cDNA libraries were unique molecular identifiers, which served to reduce PCR and sequencing biases. TCRdb reprocessed the PCR reads via MiXCR and lists one record per CDR3 protein. The sample lists 450,000 to 700,000 distinct CDR3 sequences, roughly 40% occurring once. The source material was blood. The source is a girl aged 5-17 years with multiple sclerosis.

The chain recombines TRBV7-8 with TRBJ1-1; D remains ambiguous. Looked up from germline, CDR1 is SGHVS and CDR2 is FQNEAQ. V was cut by 0 bases and J by 5 bases, with 10 bases left in between. This CDR3 has 14 residues. CDR3 DNA: TGTGCCAGCAGCTTAGCAGGGAGATGGACTGAAGCTTTCTTT. This gives the protein CASSLAGRWTEAFF.

The chain recombines TRBV4-2 with TRBJ1-4; D is perhaps TRBD1 (6 bases). Trimming stripped 3 bases from V and 8 bases from J, with 16 bases between. CDR3 size: 15 residues. Germline V gene data show CDR1 as LGHNA and CDR2 as YNFKEQ. The DNA for the CDR3 is TGTGCCAGCAGCCAGCGGGGGGCGAGCTCAGAAAAACTGTTTTTT. The encoded protein is CASSQRGASSEKLFF.

This clonotype showed up just a few times. This chain joins TRBV19 and TRBJ1-5, with D perhaps matching TRBD1 (6 bases). The germline V and J ends were trimmed by 5 bases and 2 bases, with 10 bases remaining between them. The germline CDR1 and CDR2 sequences are LNHDA and SQIVND (reference sequence). This CDR3 is 14 amino acids long. The CDR3 reads CASSVQGGNQPQHF. DNA of the CDR3: TGTGCCAGTAGTGTACAGGGCGGCAATCAGCCCCAGCATTTT.

This clonotype has more than one count but fewer than ten. The CDR3: CATSSETRAGYEQYF. The CDR3 coding sequence is TGTGCCACCAGCAGTGAAACCAGGGCCGGCTACGAGCAGTACTTC. V gene TRBV15 combines with J gene TRBJ2-7; perhaps TRBD1 as D (5 bases). Germline V gene sequence: CDR1 LNHNV, CDR2 YYDKDF (reference sequence). V was pared by 3 bases and J by 3 bases, with 15 bases between. This CDR3 is 15 amino acids long.

As for this clonotype: A read error may account for a junction end that differs from germline. The chain recombines TRBV29-1 with TRBJ1-4; tentative D call: TRBD1 (6 bases). CDR1 is SQVTM and CDR2 is ANQGSEA in the germline V gene. The CDR3 has 15 residues. CDR3 loop: CSVALRGTHNEKRFF. The CDR3 nucleotides read TGCAGCGTCGCCCTCAGAGGGACACATAATGAAAAACGGTTTTTT.

The chain links TRBV5-1 to TRBJ2-5; D might be TRBD2 (6 bases). CDR1 and CDR2 (germline): SGHRS, YFSETQ. V dropped 2 bases and J dropped 5 bases, with 13 bases sitting between them. The CDR3 loop spans 14 amino acids. CDR3 protein: CASSFAGTQETQYF. CDR3 DNA sequence: TGCGCCAGCAGCTTTGCGGGGACCCAGGAGACCCAGTACTTC.

The chain has TRBV18 and TRBJ2-1; D might be TRBD2 (5 bases). CDR1 and CDR2 from the germline V gene are KGHSH and LQKENI. The CDR3 length is 13 residues. Trimming took off 5 bases at V and 9 bases at J, with 14 bases between the two ends. CDR3 DNA sequence: TGTGCCAGCTCAGGCACTAGAGCTGGTGAGCAGTTCTTC. Translation gives CASSGTRAGEQFF.

This chain joins TRBV12-3 or TRBV12-4 and TRBJ1-1; D not certain. The CDR3 is made up of 14 amino acids. V lost 1 base and J lost 5, with 11 bases in between. The CDR3: CASSLGGGRTEAFF. CDR3 nucleotides: TGTGCCAGCAGTTTAGGCGGAGGGCGAACTGAAGCTTTCTTT.

The V call is TRBV3-1, the J call TRBJ2-5; D gene ambiguous. Per the germline V gene, CDR1 is LGHDT and CDR2 is YNNKEL (reference sequence). CDR3 length equals 14 residues. The V end lost 4 bases, the J end lost 2 bases, and 11 bases lay between the germline ends. The CDR3 nucleotides read TGTGCCAGCAGCCCGTGGGCCGATCAAGAGACCCAGTACTTC. Translated, it gives CASSPWADQETQYF.

The J gene is TRBJ1-2, the V gene TRBV2; 10 bases align to TRBD1. V gave up 0 bases and J gave up 6 bases; unmatched junction bases: 1. The CDR3 extends over 14 amino acids. Germline V gene data show CDR1 as SNHLY and CDR2 as FYNNEI. In nucleotides, the CDR3 is TGTGCCAGCAGTGAAGCTGGGACAGGGGATGGCTACACCTTC. Translation gives CASSEAGTGDGYTF.

Only a few counts were recorded for this clonotype. The gene calls are TRBV12-3 or TRBV12-4 and TRBJ2-7, with TRBD2 matching over 12 bases. This CDR3 has 14 residues. V lost 3 bases to trimming and J lost 5 bases; unmatched junction nucleotides: 2. The CDR3 coding sequence is TGTGCCAGCAGTTTCTGGACTAGCGGGGACGAGCAGTACTTC. Amino acid sequence: CASSFWTSGDEQYF.

V is TRBV10-3 and J is TRBJ2-1, with 8 bases that match TRBD2. This CDR3 spans 18 amino acids. Germline CDR1 and CDR2: ENHRY and SYGVKD. V shed 1 base and J 2 bases; nucleotides not matched to a gene: 10. The CDR3 sequence: CAISEFIRTSPTYNEQFF. The CDR3 region has the DNA TGTGCCATCAGTGAGTTTATTCGGACTAGCCCTACCTACAATGAGCAGTTCTTC.

This clonotype was seen only a few times. The junction departs from germline at one end; a sequencing error may be responsible. The rearrangement uses TRBV7-9 and TRBJ2-2; D is perhaps TRBD2 (5 bases). This CDR3 comprises 13 residues. CDR1 SEHNR and CDR2 FQNEAQ come from the germline V gene (reference sequence). The CDR3 nucleotides read TGTGCCAGCAGTTTAGAGGGAACCGGGGAGCTGTTTTTT. It specifies CASSLEGTGELFF. The full variable domain, its missing parts supplied by reference TRBV7-9 and TRBJ2-2, is DTGVSQNPRHKITKRGQNVTFRCDPISEHNRLYWYRQTLGQGPEFLTYFQNEAQLEKSRLLSDRFSAERPKGSFSTLEIQRTEQGDSAMYLCASSLEGTGELFFGEGSRLTVL.

The CDR3 is CASPRGFEYF. CDR3 sequence (DNA): TGTGCCAGCCCCCGCGGGTTCGAGTACTTC. V and J are TRBV9 and TRBJ2-7; possible D gene TRBD2, 5 bases. V lost 7 bases, J lost 11 bases, and 13 bases lay in between. The CDR3 has 10 residues. Germline V gene lookup returns CDR1 SGDLS and CDR2 YYNGEE.

The V call is TRBV3-1, the J call TRBJ2-7, with 12 nucleotides matching TRBD2. CDR1 LGHDT and CDR2 YNNKEL come from the germline V gene (reference sequence). The CDR3 is 20 residues long. V trimming: 1 base; J trimming: 0 bases; junction bases outside the gene matches: 13. CDR3: CASSQGGLAGGRMSSYEQYF. CDR3 in DNA: TGTGCCAGCAGCCAAGGGGGGCTAGCGGGGGGGCGGATGAGCTCCTACGAGCAGTACTTC.

J is TRBJ2-2 and V is TRBV21-1; the D call TRBD2 from the table was never checked on the DNA. TRBV21-1 is tagged as a pseudogene. CDR3 length: 16 amino acids. The CDR3 spells CASSAKGPKNTGELFF. The CDR3 nucleotides read TGTGCCAGCAGCGCCAAGGGCCCAAAGAACACCGGGGAGCTGTTTTTT.

The chain combines TRBV6-5 with TRBJ2-7, with no clear D. This CDR3 comprises 14 residues. Germline V CDR1 and CDR2: MNHEY, SVGAGI. Deletions cut 4 bases from V and 0 bases from J, with 10 bases between. The chain's CDR3 is CASSFSPSSYEQYF. The CDR3 DNA reads TGTGCCAGCAGTTTCTCCCCCTCCTCCTACGAGCAGTACTTC.

This clonotype has a handful of counts. The chain combines TRBV18 with TRBJ2-5; 8 positions agree with TRBD2. The CDR3 consists of 15 residues. Germline trimming cut 0 bases from V and 3 bases from J; bases unmatched to any gene: 3. Germline V gene lookup returns CDR1 KGHSH and CDR2 LQKENI. CDR3 loop: CASSPPDSGKETQYF. DNA for the CDR3: TGTGCCAGCTCACCACCGGATAGCGGGAAAGAGACCCAGTACTTC.

The chain is built from TRBV7-2 and TRBJ2-7, with unresolved D. Germline assignment: CDR1 SGHTA and CDR2 FQGNSA. This CDR3 region has 14 residues. V dropped 1 base and J dropped 2 bases, with 9 bases sitting between them. DNA for the CDR3: TGTGCCAGCAGCTTAGGGGGAATCCCCTACGAGCAGTACTTC. Protein product: CASSLGGIPYEQYF.